This entry describes one TCR beta chain. This specimen belongs to a study of CD8+ T cells in alopecia areata. After isolation, RNA underwent reverse transcription to generate cDNA as the sequencing template. Only in-frame clones appear in the TCRdb table, and some are missing; sequencing was by immunoSEQ multiplex PCR. In the table there are roughly 150,000 clones, about 56% of which are singletons. Treatment noted: oral pan-JAK inhibitor, 5-10 mg twice daily. The germline V gene has CDR1 SQVTM and CDR2 ANQGSEA. Trimming at V came to 4 bases and at J to 4 bases, leaving 6 bases not matched to a gene. The CDR3 runs 13 residues.

The sample consisted of CD8+ T cells sorted from blood, taken at week 4, from a patient treated with tofacitinib. This clonotype originated in a human donor with alopecia areata. This chain uses TRBV29-1 with TRBJ1-2; 7 bases map to TRBD1. The CDR3 bases are TGCAGCGTTGTCGACAGGGAAGGCTATGGCTACACCTTC. Protein: CSVVDREGYGYTF.